This T cell receptor beta chain is from a study of T cells after yellow fever vaccination. This CDR3 region has 13 residues. Germline lookup yields CDR1 KGHDR and CDR2 SFDVKD. Trimming cost V 3 bases and J 2 bases, with 6 bases left between them. As to this clonotype: No antigen is known for it.

Study-level points and caveats: The presence of abundant clonotypes contaminating from the bulk population was possible in FACS-sorted repertoires. Weaker in magnitude, the secondary response showed a faster peak on day 5 versus 15. Clones from primary vaccination mostly reappeared after the booster (approximately 95% CD4, approximately 86% CD8).

TCRdb fed the 5' RACE reads into MiXCR, producing one record per CDR3 protein. The data show hundreds of thousands of distinct CDR3 sequences, with 8% to 9.5% seen just once and approximately 16% held by the top ten. Sequencing was performed on PBMCs, taken roughly 46 days after the first yellow fever vaccination. This chain links TRBV24-1 with TRBJ1-2; D is uncertain. The origin of this receptor is a young man who received the YFV17D yellow fever vaccine. The CDR3 nucleotides read TGTGCCACCAGTGATATGACGAACTATGGCTACACCTTC. Protein sequence: CATSDMTNYGYTF.